Included here is one TCR beta chain sequence, with context. Looked up from germline, CDR1 is LGHDT and CDR2 is YNNKEL (reference sequence). Trimming cost V 0 bases and J 4 bases; bases outside gene matches: 5. The CDR3 sequence is 15 residues long. The record originates from a study of blood T cell repertoires in COVID-19. Sequencing was performed with immunoSEQ multiplex PCR; in TCRdb, only in-frame clones are kept and a portion is missing. The sample includes over 25,000 clones, 85% to 90% of them seen just once. The sample consisted of peripheral blood. This sequence was found in a man aged 60-69 years with acute or convalescent COVID-19. The rearrangement uses TRBV3-1 (or the pseudogene TRBV3-2) and TRBJ1-2, with 7 bases aligning to TRBD1. The chain's CDR3 is CASSQDQAGGYGYTF. The CDR3 DNA sequence: TGTGCCAGCAGCCAAGATCAGGCAGGGGGCTATGGCTACACCTTC.